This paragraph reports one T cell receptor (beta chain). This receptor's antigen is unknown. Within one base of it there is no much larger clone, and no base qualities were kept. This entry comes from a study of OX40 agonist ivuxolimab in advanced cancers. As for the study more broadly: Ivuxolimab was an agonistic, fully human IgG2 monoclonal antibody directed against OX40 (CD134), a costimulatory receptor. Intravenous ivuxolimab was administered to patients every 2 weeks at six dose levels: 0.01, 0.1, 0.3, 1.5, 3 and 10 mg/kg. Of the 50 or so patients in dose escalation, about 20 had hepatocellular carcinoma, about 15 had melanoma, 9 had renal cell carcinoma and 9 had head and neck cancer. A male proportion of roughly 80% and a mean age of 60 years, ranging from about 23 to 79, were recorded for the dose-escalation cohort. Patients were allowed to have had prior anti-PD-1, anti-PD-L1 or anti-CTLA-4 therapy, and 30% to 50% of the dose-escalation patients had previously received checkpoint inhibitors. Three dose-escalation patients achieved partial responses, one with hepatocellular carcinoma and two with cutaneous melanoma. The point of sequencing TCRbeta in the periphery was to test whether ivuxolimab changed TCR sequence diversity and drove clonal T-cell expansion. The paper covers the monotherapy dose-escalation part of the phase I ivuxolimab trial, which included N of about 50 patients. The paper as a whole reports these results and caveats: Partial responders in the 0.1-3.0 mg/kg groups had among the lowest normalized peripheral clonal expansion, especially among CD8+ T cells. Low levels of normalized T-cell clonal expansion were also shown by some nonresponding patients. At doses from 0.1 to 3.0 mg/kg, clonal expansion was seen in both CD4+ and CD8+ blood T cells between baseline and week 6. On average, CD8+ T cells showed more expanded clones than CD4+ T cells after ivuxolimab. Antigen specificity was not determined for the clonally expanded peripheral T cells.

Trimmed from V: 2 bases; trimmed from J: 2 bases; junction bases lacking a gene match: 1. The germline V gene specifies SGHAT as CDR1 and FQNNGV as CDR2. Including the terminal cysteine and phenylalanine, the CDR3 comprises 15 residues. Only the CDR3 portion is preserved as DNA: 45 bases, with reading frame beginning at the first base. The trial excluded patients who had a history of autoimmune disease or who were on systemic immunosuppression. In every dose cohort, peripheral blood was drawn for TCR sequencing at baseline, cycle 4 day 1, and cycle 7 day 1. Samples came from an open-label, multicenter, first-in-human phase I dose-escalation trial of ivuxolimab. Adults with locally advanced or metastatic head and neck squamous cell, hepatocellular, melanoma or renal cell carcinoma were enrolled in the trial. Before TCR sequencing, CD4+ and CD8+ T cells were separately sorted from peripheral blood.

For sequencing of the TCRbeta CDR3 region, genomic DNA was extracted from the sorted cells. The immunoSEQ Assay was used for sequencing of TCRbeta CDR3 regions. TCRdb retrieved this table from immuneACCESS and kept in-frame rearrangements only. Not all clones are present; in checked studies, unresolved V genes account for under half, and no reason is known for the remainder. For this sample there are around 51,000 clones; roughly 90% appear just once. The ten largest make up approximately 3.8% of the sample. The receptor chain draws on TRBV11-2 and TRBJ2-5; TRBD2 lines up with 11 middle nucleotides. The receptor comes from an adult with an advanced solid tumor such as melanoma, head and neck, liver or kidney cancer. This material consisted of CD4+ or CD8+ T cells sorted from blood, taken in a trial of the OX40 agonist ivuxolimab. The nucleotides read TGTGCCAGCAGCTTACTAGCGGGGGGTCAAGAGACCCAGTACTTC. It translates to CASSLLAGGQETQYF.